The present TCR beta chain was sequenced within a study of cytomegalovirus exposure and HLA in healthy donors. Study results and limitations: In vitro testing confirmed three CMV-associated chains as specific for CMV antigens. Later on, a genetic analysis was performed. It linked a missense variant in DCLRE1C with V- and J-gene trimming of TCR beta.

PCR involved 60 Vbeta and 13 Jbeta primers. Assay: immunoSEQ multiplex PCR; the TCRdb copy retains only in-frame clones and omits some. Among around 190,000 clones, around 85% were seen once, and the ten largest hold under 3%. A remark on this clone: Its antigen is not known.

CDR1 SNHLY and CDR2 FYNNEI come from the germline V gene. V shed 7 bases and J shed 5 bases, with 15 bases lying between them. This CDR3 is built from 14 residues. What was sequenced was PBMCs. The receptor was isolated from a woman between 45 and 65 years old in good health and CMV-seronegative. This chain links TRBV2 with TRBJ1-5; D not certain. DNA of the CDR3: TGTGCCAGCACTGACGGCCGGGGATATCAGCCCCAGCATTTT. As protein: CASTDGRGYQPQHF.